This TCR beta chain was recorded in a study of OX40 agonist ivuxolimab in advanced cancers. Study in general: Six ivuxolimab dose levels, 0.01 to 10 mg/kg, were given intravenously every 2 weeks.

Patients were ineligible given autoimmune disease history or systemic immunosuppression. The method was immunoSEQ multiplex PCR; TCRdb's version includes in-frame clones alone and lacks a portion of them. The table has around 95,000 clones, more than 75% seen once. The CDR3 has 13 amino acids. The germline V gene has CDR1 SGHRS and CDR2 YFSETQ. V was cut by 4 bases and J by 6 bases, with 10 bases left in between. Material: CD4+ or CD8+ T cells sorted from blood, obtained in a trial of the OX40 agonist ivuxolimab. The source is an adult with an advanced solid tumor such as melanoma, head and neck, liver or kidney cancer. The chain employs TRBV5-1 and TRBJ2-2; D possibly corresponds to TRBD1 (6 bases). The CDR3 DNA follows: TGCGCCAGCAGCGTAACAGGGCCCGGGGAGCTGTTTTTT. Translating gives CASSVTGPGELFF.